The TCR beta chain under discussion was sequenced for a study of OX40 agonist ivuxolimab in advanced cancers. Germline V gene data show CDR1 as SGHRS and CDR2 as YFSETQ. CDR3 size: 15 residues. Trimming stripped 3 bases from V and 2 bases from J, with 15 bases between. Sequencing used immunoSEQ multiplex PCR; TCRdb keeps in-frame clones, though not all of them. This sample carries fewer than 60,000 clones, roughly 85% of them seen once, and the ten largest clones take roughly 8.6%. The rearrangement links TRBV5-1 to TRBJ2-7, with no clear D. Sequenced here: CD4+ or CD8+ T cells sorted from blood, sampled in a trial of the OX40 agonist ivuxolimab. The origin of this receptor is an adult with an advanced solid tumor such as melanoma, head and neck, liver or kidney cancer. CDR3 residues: CASSSVTNRPYEQYF. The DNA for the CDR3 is TGCGCCAGCAGCTCCGTTACCAACCGACCCTACGAGCAGTACTTC.